This TCR beta chain was identified in a study of T cells in Graves' hyperthyroidism and ophthalmopathy. This clonotype was counted many times. RNA transcripts were the template for amplifying TCR beta CDR3 regions. The HTBI primer set served for first-round RT-PCR of the TCR CDR3. One entry per CDR3 protein results from TCRdb running MiXCR on the multiplex PCR reads. The sample has a few hundred thousand distinct CDR3 sequences, 15% to 19% seen once. V was pared by 3 bases and J by 2 bases, with 8 bases between. Germline loops: CDR1 DFQATT, CDR2 SNEGSKA (reference sequence). This CDR3 is 14 amino acids long.

The rearrangement joins TRBV20-1 to TRBJ2-6, with D unresolved. Sequenced material: blood. The sequence was collected from a woman aged 18 to 35 with Graves' hyperthyroidism that later progressed to Graves' ophthalmopathy. The CDR3 coding sequence is TGCAGTGCTAGCCCAGGAACTGGGGCCAACGTCCTGACTTTC. Translating gives CSASPGTGANVLTF.